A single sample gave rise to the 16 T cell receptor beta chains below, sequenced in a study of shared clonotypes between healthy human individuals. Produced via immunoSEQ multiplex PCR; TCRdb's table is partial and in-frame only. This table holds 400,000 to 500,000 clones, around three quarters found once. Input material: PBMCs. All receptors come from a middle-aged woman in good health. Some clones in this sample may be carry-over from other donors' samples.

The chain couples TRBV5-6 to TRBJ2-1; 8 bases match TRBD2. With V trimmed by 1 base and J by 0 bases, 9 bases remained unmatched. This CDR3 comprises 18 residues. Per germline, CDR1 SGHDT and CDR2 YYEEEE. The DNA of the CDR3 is TGTGCCAGCAGCTTGTTAAGCGGGAGACACCTCTCCTACAATGAGCAGTTCTTC. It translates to CASSLLSGRHLSYNEQFF.

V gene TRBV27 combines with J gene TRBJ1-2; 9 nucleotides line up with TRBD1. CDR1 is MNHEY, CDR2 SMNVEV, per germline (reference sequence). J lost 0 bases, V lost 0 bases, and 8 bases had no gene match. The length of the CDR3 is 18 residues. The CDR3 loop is CASSLSAPTGGSNYGYTF. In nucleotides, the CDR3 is TGTGCCAGCAGTTTATCGGCGCCCACAGGGGGCTCTAACTATGGCTACACCTTC.

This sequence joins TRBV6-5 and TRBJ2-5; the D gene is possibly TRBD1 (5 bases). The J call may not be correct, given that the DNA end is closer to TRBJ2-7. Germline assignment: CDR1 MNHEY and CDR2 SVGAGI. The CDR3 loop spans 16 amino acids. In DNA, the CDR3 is TGTGCCAGCAGTTTTGGACACCCGGGCGTAGGCTACGAGCAGTACTTC. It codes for CASSFGHPGVGYEQYF.

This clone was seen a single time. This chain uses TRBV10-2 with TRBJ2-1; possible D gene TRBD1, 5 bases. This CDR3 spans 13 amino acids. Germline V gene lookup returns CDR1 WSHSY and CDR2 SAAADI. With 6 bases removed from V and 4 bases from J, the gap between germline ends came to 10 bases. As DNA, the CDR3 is TGCGCCAGCAGGGGGCTAGATTACAATGAGCAGTTCTTC. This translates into CASRGLDYNEQFF.

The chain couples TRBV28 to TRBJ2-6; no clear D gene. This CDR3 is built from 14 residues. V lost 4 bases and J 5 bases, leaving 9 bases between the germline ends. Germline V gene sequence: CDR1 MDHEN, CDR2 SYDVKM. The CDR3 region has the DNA TGTGCCAGCAGTTCTCCCGGTCGGGCCAACGTCCTGACTTTC. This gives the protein CASSSPGRANVLTF.

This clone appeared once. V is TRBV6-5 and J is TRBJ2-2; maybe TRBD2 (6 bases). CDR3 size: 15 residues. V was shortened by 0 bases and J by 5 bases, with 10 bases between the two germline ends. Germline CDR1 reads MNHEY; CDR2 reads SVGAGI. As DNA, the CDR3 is TGTGCCAGCAGTTACTCGACGGGAGCAACCGGGGAGCTGTTTTTT. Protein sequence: CASSYSTGATGELFF.

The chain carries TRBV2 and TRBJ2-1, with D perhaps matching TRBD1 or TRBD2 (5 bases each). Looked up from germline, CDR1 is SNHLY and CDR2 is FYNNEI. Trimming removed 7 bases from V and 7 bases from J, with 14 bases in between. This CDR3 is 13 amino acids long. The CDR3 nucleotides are TGTGCCAGCAAGGGGAGCTCTTATAATGAGCAGTTCTTC. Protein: CASKGSSYNEQFF.

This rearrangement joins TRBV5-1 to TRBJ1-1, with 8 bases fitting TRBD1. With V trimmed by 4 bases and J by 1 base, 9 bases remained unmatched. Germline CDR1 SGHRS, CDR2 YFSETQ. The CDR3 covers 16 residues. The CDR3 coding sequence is TGCGCCAGCAGCGCAGGACAGGGTGGCGGGAACACTGAAGCTTTCTTT. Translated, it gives CASSAGQGGGNTEAFF.

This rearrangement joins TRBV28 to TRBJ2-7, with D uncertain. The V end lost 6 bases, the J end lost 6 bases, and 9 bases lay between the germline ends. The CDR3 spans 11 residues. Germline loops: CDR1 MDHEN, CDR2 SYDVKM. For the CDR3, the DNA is TGTGCCAGCAGGGGCCCCGCCGAGCAGTACTTC. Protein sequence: CASRGPAEQYF.

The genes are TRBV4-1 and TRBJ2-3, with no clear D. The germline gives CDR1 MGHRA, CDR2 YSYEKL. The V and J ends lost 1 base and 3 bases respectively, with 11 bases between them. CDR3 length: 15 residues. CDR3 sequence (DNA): TGCGCCAGCAGCCAAGTTGGAGTAGGAACAGATACGCAGTATTTT. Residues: CASSQVGVGTDTQYF.

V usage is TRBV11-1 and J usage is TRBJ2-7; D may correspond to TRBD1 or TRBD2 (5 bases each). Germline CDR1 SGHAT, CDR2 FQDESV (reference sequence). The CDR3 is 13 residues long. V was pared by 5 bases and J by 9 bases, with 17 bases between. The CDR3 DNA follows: TGTGCCAGCAGCCCTGGGACCTTCCGGGGGCAGTACTTC. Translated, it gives CASSPGTFRGQYF.

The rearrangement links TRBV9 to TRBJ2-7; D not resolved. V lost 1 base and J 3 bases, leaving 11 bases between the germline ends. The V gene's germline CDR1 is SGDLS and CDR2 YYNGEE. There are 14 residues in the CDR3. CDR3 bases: TGTGCCAGCAGCGTAACGTCCAGTAACTACGAGCAGTACTTC. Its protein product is CASSVTSSNYEQYF.

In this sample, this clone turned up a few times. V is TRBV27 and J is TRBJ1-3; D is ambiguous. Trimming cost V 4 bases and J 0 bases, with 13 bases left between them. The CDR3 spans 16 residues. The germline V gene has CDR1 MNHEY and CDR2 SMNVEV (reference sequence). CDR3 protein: CASSSDPDTSGNTIYF. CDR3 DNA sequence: TGTGCCAGCAGTTCCGACCCCGACACCTCTGGAAACACCATATATTTT.

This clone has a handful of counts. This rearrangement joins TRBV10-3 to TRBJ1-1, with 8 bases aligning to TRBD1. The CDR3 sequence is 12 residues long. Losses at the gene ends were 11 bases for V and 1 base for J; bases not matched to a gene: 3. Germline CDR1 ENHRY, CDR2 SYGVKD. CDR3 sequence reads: CAVGQENTEAFF. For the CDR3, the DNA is TGTGCCGTGGGACAGGAGAACACTGAAGCTTTCTTT.

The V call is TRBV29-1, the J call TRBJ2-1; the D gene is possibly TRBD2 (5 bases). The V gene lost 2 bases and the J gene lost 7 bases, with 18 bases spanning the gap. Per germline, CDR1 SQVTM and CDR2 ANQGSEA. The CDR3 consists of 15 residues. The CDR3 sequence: CSVEPTTGSLNEQFF. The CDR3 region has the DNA TGCAGCGTTGAACCCACAACGGGATCCTTAAATGAGCAGTTCTTC.

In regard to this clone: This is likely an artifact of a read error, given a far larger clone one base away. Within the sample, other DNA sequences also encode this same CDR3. The CDR3, as DNA: TGTGCCTGGAGAGACATGACTGAAGCTTTCTTT. This sequence encodes CAWRDMTEAFF. J is TRBJ1-1 and V is TRBV30; D is undetermined. Germline CDR1 GTSNPN, CDR2 SVGIG (reference sequence). Trimming left V 3 bases short and J 5 bases short, with 7 bases between. The CDR3 has 11 amino acids.